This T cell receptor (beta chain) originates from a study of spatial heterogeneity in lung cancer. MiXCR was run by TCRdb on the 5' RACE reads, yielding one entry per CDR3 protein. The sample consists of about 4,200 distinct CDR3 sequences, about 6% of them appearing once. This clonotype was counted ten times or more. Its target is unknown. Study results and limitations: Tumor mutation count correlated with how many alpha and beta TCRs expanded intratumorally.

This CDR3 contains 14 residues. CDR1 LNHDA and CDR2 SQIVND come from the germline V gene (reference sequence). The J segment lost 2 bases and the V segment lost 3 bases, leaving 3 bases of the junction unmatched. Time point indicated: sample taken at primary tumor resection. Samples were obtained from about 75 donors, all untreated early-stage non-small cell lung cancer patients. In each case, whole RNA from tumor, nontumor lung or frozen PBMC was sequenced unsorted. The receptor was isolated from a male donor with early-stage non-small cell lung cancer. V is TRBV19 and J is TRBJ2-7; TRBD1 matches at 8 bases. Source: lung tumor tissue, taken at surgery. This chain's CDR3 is CASSIDRGTYEQYF. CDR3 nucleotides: TGTGCCAGTAGTATTGACAGGGGTACCTACGAGCAGTACTTC.